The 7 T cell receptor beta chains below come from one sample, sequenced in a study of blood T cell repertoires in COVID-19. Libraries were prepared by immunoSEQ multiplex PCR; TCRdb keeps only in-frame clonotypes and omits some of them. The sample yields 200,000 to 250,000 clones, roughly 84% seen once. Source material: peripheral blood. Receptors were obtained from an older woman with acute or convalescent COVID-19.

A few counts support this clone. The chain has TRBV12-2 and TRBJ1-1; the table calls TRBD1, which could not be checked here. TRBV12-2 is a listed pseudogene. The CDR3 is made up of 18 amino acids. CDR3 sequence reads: CASRLARELKGAITEAFF. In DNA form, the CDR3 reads TGTGCAAGTCGCTTAGCTCGGGAATTGAAGGGGGCCATCACTGAAGCTTTCTTT.

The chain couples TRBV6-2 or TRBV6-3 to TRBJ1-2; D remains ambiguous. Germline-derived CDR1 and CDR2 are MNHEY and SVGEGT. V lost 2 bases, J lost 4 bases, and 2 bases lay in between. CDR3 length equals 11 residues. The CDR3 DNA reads TGTGCCAGCAGTTACCTCTATGGCTACACCTTC. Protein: CASSYLYGYTF.

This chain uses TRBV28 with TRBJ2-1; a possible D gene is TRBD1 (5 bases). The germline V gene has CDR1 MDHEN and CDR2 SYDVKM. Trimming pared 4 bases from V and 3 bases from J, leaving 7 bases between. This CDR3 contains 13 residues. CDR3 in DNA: TGTGCCAGCAGTTCAGGGAACTACAATGAGCAGTTCTTC. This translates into CASSSGNYNEQFF.

CDR3: CSVEGGSGGETQYF. The DNA of the CDR3 is TGCAGCGTTGAAGGGGGGTCCGGGGGAGAGACCCAGTACTTC. This sequence joins TRBV29-1 and TRBJ2-5, with a possible D match to TRBD2 (6 bases). The V end was cut by 1 base, the J end by 4 bases, with 13 bases between. The length of the CDR3 is 14 residues. CDR1 SQVTM and CDR2 ANQGSEA come from the germline V gene.

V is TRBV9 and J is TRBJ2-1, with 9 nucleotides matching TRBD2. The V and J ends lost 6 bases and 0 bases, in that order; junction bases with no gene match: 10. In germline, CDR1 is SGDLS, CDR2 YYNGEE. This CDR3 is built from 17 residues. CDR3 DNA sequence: TGTGCCAGCAACCCCGGGCGGGGGGGCCCCTCCTACAATGAGCAGTTCTTC. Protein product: CASNPGRGGPSYNEQFF.

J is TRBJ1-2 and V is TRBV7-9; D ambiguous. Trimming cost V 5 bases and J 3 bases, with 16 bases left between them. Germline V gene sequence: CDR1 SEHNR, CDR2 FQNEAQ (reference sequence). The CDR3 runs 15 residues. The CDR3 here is CASSPPGRFDYGYTF. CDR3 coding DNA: TGTGCCAGCAGCCCCCCCGGCAGGTTCGACTATGGCTACACCTTC.

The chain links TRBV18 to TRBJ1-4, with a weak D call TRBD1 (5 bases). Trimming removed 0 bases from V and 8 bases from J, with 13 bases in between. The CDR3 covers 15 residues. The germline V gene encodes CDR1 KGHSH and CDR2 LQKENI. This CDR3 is CASSPPGREVEKLFF. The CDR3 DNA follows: TGTGCCAGCTCACCACCGGGCAGGGAGGTAGAAAAACTGTTTTTT.